The following is a T cell receptor (beta chain) sequence with its context. TCRdb's copy holds only in-frame clones and misses some; the assay was immunoSEQ multiplex PCR. The sample consists of 61,000 or so clones, around four fifths of them appearing once. The sample is drawn from a study of OX40 agonist ivuxolimab in advanced cancers. Study context: The drug used for patients, ivuxolimab, was an agonistic anti-OX40 (CD134) antibody. Patient treatment consisted of intravenous ivuxolimab administration every 2 weeks at 0.01 to 10 mg/kg.

The CDR3 totals 15 residues. The junction had 6 bases not matched to a gene; V was cut back by 3 bases and J by 6 bases. The germline gives CDR1 MRHNA, CDR2 SNTAGT. The receptor's source is an adult with an advanced solid tumor such as melanoma, head and neck, liver or kidney cancer. The material sequenced was CD4+ or CD8+ T cells sorted from blood, taken in a trial of the OX40 agonist ivuxolimab. The chain joins TRBV6-4 to TRBJ1-1; TRBD1 matches 11 bases. CDR3 region: CASSEGTGGSSEAFF. The CDR3 DNA sequence: TGTGCCAGCAGTGAGGGGACAGGGGGGTCGTCTGAAGCTTTCTTT.